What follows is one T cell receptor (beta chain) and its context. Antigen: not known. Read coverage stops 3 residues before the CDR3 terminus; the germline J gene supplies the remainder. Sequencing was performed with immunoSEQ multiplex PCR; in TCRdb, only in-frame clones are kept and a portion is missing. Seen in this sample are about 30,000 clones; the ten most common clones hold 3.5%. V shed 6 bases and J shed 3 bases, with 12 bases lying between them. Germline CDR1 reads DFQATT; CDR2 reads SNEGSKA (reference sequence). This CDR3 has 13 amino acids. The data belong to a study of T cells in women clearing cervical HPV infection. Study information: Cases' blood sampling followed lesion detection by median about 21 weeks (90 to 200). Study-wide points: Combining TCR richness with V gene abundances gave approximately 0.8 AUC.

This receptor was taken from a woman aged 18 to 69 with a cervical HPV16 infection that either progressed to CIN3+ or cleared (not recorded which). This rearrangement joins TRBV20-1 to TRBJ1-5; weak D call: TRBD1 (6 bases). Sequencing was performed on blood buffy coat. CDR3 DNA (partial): TGCAGTGCCAGGACAGCCACCAATCAGCCC. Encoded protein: CSARTATNQP. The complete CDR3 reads CSARTATNQPQHF.